The 17 T cell receptor beta chains below all came from one sample that was sequenced in a study of T cell responses to AZD1222 COVID-19 vaccine. Sequenced by immunoSEQ multiplex PCR; TCRdb stores in-frame clones only, minus some. Here the sample spans around 130,000 clones, around 83% being singletons. Sample: peripheral blood, taken on day 0 of AZD1222 vaccination. Source of these receptors: an adult in good health.

This clone is a singleton in its sample. This chain links TRBV2 with TRBJ1-5; possible D gene TRBD1, 5 bases. Trimming cost V 7 bases and J 2 bases, with 9 bases left between them. The CDR3 runs to 13 residues. Germline lookup yields CDR1 SNHLY and CDR2 FYNNEI. The CDR3 loop is CASKVGGNQPQHF. The CDR3 DNA follows: TGTGCCAGCAAAGTGGGGGGCAATCAGCCCCAGCATTTT.

The J gene is TRBJ2-3, the V gene TRBV7-2; no firm D call. CDR3 length equals 13 residues. Trimming left V 2 bases short and J 2 bases short, with 5 bases between. CDR1 and CDR2 (germline): SGHTA, FQGNSA. The CDR3 protein is CASSLRDTDTQYF. The CDR3 bases are TGTGCCAGCAGCTTACGCGACACAGATACGCAGTATTTT.

CDR3 loop: CASSDSWGNQPQHF. The CDR3 coding sequence is TGTGCCAGCAGTGACAGCTGGGGAAATCAGCCCCAGCATTTT. The chain joins TRBV2 to TRBJ1-5, with D unclear. Germline values: CDR1 SNHLY, CDR2 FYNNEI. The V end was cut by 3 bases, the J end by 4 bases, with 10 bases between. There are 14 residues in the CDR3.

J is TRBJ2-7 and V is TRBV2, with D tentatively TRBD1 or TRBD2 (6 bases each). Deletions cut 8 bases from V and 5 bases from J, with 22 bases between. The germline V gene has CDR1 SNHLY and CDR2 FYNNEI. The CDR3 loop spans 15 amino acids. CDR3 region: CASGALGGTWDEQYF. As DNA, the CDR3 is TGTGCCAGCGGTGCCTTGGGGGGCACTTGGGACGAGCAGTACTTC.

J is TRBJ1-1 and V is TRBV5-8; D not certain. The CDR3 sequence is 18 residues long. Germline lookup yields CDR1 SGHTS and CDR2 YDEGEE. With 4 bases removed from V and 3 bases from J, the gap between germline ends came to 25 bases. This CDR3 reads CASSPVSRTSMADTEAFF. The CDR3 DNA reads TGTGCCAGCAGCCCCGTCTCTCGGACGAGCATGGCGGACACTGAAGCTTTCTTT.

This chain uses TRBV6-5 with TRBJ1-1, with TRBD1 identical over 9 bases. Looked up from germline, CDR1 is MNHEY and CDR2 is SVGAGI. The CDR3 totals 12 residues. V lost 7 bases to trimming and J lost 4 bases; unmatched junction nucleotides: 1. CDR3 in amino acids: CASKTGGTEAFF. CDR3 in DNA: TGTGCCAGCAAGACAGGGGGCACTGAAGCTTTCTTT.

The V call is TRBV29-1, the J call TRBJ2-1, with 7 nucleotides matching TRBD2. V dropped 8 bases and J dropped 4; count of bases not matched to a gene: 8. Germline CDR1 SQVTM, CDR2 ANQGSEA. CDR3 length: 13 amino acids. The CDR3 spells CSLNSGLYNEQFF. The CDR3 bases are TGCAGCCTTAATTCGGGACTATACAATGAGCAGTTCTTC.

The chain employs TRBV30 and TRBJ2-1, with 10 bases matching TRBD2. Germline CDR1 reads GTSNPN; CDR2 reads SVGIG (reference sequence). The CDR3 has 16 residues. V dropped 6 bases and J dropped 1; count of bases not matched to a gene: 9. As DNA, the CDR3 is TGTGCCTGTTACTTTAGCGGGAGGAATTCCTACAATGAGCAGTTCTTC. The encoded protein is CACYFSGRNSYNEQFF.

The J gene is TRBJ2-1, the V gene TRBV9; the match to TRBD2 covers 7 bases. V shed 0 bases, J shed 8 bases, and the junction held 8 bases outside the gene matches. This CDR3 has 15 residues. The germline CDR1 and CDR2 sequences are SGDLS and YYNGEE. The CDR3 DNA sequence: TGTGCCAGCAGCGTAGCGGGGAGGGCCCGACATGAGCAGTTCTTC. It codes for CASSVAGRARHEQFF.

The V call is TRBV3-1 (or the pseudogene TRBV3-2), the J call TRBJ1-2; a weak D match, TRBD1 (5 bases). There are 13 residues in the CDR3. The V end was cut by 2 bases, the J end by 11 bases, with 15 bases between. The germline CDR1 and CDR2 sequences are LGHDT and YNNKEL (reference sequence). In nucleotides, the CDR3 is TGTGCCAGCAGCCAAACTAAAAGCAGGGCTTACACCTTC. It specifies CASSQTKSRAYTF.

This clone appeared a few times. The V and J genes are TRBV29-1 and TRBJ2-3; D remains unclear. CDR1 SQVTM and CDR2 ANQGSEA come from the germline V gene. CDR3 size: 13 residues. Trimming pared 2 bases from V and 4 bases from J, leaving 10 bases between. The CDR3: CSVEIRFPDTQYF. The CDR3 DNA follows: TGCAGCGTTGAAATTAGGTTCCCAGATACGCAGTATTTT.

On this clone itself: Other DNA sequences in the sample encode the same CDR3. The rearrangement uses TRBV4-3 and TRBJ2-3; no reliable D call. The CDR3 runs to 13 residues. Trimming shortened V by 0 bases and J by 3 bases, and 4 bases separated the two germline ends. Germline CDR1 reads LGHNA; CDR2 reads YSLEER. DNA for the CDR3: TGCGCCAGCAGCCAAGATTTGACAGATACGCAGTATTTT. This codes for CASSQDLTDTQYF.

This clone appeared once. The chain uses TRBV19 and TRBJ1-5; TRBD1 aligns across 7 bases. CDR3 length equals 17 residues. J lost 6 bases, V lost 4 bases, and 15 bases had no gene match. The germline V gene has CDR1 LNHDA and CDR2 SQIVND (reference sequence). In nucleotides, the CDR3 is TGTGCCAGTAGTACCCGACAGGGCGGTAGTTCAATTCAGCCCCAGCATTTT. Its translation is CASSTRQGGSSIQPQHF.

V gene TRBV9 combines with J gene TRBJ2-3; the match to TRBD1 covers 11 bases. Germline loops: CDR1 SGDLS, CDR2 YYNGEE. Losses at the gene ends were 3 bases for V and 4 bases for J; bases not matched to a gene: 7. CDR3 size: 16 residues. CDR3 nucleotide sequence: TGTGCCAGCAGCGCCGGACAGGGGGCTTTCTCAGATACGCAGTATTTT. Translation: CASSAGQGAFSDTQYF. The entire variable domain, with the rest obtained from reference TRBV9 and TRBJ2-3, is as follows: DSGVTQTPKHLITATGQRVTLRCSPRSGDLSVYWYQQSLDQGLQFLIQYYNGEERAKGNILERFSAQQFPDLHSELNLSSLELGDSALYFCASSAGQGAFSDTQYFGPGTRLTVL.

The CDR3, as DNA: TGTGCCAGCAGCGTAACGGGGGGGCTGAATGGAAACACCATATATTTT. Its protein is CASSVTGGLNGNTIYF. The chain uses TRBV9 and TRBJ1-3, with D possibly matching TRBD1 (6 bases). With 1 base removed from V and 3 bases from J, the gap between germline ends came to 14 bases. The CDR3 consists of 16 residues. Germline V gene lookup returns CDR1 SGDLS and CDR2 YYNGEE.

The chain carries TRBV27 and TRBJ2-1; maybe TRBD2 (7 bases). Trimming removed 4 bases at V and 0 bases at J, with 19 bases between. CDR1 and CDR2 from the germline V gene are MNHEY and SMNVEV (reference sequence). The CDR3 loop spans 18 amino acids. CDR3 protein: CASSSRTAGIISYNEQFF. CDR3 DNA sequence: TGTGCCAGCAGTTCCAGGACAGCGGGAATCATCTCCTACAATGAGCAGTTCTTC.

The rearrangement links TRBV7-2 to TRBJ2-3; unclear D gene. The CDR3 spans 16 residues. With 5 bases removed from V and 0 bases from J, the gap between germline ends came to 15 bases. Germline V gene lookup returns CDR1 SGHTA and CDR2 FQGNSA. The CDR3 sequence is CASSPSAIFSTDTQYF. The CDR3 nucleotides are TGTGCCAGCAGCCCCTCGGCCATTTTCAGCACAGATACGCAGTATTTT.